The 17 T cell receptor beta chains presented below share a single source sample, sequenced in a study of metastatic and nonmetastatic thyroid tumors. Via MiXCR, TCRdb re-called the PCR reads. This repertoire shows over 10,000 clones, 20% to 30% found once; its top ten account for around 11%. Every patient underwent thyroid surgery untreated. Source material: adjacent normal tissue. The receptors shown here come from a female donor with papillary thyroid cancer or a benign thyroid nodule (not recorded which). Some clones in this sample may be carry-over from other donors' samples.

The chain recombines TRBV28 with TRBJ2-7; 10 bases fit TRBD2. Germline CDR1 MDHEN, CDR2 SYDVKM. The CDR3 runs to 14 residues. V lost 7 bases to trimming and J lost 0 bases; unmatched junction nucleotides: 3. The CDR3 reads CASKTSGTSYEQYF. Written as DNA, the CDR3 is TGTGCCAGCAAAACTAGCGGGACCTCCTACGAGCAGTACTTC.

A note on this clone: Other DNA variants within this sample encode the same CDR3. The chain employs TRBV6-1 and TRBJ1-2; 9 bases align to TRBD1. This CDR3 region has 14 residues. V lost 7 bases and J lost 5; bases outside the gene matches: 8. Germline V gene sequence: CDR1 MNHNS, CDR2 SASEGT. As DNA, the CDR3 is TGTGCCAGCACCCCGGGACAGGGCAAATATGGCTACACCTTC. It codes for CASTPGQGKYGYTF.

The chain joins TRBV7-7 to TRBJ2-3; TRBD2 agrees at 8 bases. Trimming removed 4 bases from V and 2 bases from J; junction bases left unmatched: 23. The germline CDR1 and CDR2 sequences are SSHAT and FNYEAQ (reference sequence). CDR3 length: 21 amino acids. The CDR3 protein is CASSSSGAGESLPGYTDTQYF. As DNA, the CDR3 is TGTGCCAGCAGCTCTTCGGGAGCGGGAGAGTCCCTCCCTGGCTACACAGATACGCAGTATTTT. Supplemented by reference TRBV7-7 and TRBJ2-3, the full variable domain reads GAGVSQSPRYKVTKRGQDVTLRCDPISSHATLYWYQQALGQGPEFLTYFNYEAQPDKSGLPSDRFSAERPEGSISTLTIQRTEQRDSAMYRCASSSSGAGESLPGYTDTQYFGPGTRLTVL.

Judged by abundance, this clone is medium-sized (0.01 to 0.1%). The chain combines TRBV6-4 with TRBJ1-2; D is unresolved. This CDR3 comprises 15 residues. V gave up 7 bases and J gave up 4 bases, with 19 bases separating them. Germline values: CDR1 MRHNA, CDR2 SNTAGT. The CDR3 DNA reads TGTGCCAGCACTGCCAGCGGGCCCATCGCCTATGGCTACACCTTC. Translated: CASTASGPIAYGYTF.

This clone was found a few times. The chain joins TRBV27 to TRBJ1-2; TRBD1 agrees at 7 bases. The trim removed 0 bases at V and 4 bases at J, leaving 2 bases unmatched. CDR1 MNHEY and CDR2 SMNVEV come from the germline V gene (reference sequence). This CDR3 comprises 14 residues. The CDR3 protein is CASSLSPGGYGYTF. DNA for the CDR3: TGTGCCAGCAGTTTATCACCAGGGGGCTATGGCTACACCTTC.

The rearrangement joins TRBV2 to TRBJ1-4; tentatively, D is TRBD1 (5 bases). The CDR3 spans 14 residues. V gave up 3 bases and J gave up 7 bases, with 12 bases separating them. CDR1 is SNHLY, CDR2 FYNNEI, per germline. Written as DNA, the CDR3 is TGTGCCAGCAGTGATGGGGGGGGAGTTGAAAAACTGTTTTTT. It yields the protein CASSDGGGVEKLFF.

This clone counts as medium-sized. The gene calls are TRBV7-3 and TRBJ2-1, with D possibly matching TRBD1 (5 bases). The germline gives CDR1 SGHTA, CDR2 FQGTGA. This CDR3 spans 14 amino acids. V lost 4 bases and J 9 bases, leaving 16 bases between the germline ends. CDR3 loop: CASSSRTKGSEQFF. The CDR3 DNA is TGTGCCAGCAGCTCTAGGACAAAGGGTAGTGAGCAGTTCTTC.

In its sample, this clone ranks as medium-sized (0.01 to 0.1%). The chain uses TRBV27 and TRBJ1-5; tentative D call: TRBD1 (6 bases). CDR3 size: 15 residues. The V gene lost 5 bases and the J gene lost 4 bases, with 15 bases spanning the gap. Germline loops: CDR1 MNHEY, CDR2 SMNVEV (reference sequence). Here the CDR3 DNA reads TGTGCCAGCAGTCCATATGGGGGCTCGAATCAGCCCCAGCATTTT. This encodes CASSPYGGSNQPQHF.

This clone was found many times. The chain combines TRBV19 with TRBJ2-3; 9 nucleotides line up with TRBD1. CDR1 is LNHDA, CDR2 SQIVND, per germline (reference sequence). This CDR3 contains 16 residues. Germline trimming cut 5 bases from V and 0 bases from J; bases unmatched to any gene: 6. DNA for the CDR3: TGTGCCAGTAGTCCCCGGACAGGGGTTAGCACAGATACGCAGTATTTT. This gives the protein CASSPRTGVSTDTQYF.

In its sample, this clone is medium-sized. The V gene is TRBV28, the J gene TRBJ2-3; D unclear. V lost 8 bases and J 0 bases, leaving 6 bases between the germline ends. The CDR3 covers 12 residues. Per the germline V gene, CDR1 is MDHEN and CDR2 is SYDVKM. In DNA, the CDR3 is TGTGCCAGCGGGTCTAGCACAGATACGCAGTATTTT. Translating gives CASGSSTDTQYF. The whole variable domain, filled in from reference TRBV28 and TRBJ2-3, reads DVKVTQSSRYLVKRTGEKVFLECVQDMDHENMFWYRQDPGLGLRLIYFSYDVKMKEKGDIPEGYSVSREKKERFSLILESASTNQTSMYLCASGSSTDTQYFGPGTRLTVL.

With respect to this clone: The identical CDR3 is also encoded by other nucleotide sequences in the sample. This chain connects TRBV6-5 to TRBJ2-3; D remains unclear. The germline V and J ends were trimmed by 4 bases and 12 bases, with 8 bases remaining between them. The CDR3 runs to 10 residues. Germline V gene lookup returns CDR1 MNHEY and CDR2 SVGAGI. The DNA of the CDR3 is TGTGCCAGCAGTTCGGGTACACAGTATTTT. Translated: CASSSGTQYF.

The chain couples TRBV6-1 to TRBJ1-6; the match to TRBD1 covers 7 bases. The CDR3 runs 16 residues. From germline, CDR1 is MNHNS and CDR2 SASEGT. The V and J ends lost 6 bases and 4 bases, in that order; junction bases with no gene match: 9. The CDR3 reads CASSQFGTAYNSPLHF. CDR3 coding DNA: TGTGCCAGCAGCCAATTCGGGACAGCATATAATTCACCCCTCCACTTT.

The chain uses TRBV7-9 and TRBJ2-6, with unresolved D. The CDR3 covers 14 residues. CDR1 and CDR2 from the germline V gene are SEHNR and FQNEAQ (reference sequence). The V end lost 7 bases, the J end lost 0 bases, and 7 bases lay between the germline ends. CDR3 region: CASTEGSGANVLTF. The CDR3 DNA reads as TGTGCCAGCACCGAAGGCTCTGGGGCCAACGTCCTGACTTTC.

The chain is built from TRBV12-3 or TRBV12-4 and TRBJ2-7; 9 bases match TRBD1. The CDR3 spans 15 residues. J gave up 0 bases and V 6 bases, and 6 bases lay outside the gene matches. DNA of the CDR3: TGTGCCAGCAGCAGGACAGGGGTTAGCTCCTACGAGCAGTACTTC. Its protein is CASSRTGVSSYEQYF.

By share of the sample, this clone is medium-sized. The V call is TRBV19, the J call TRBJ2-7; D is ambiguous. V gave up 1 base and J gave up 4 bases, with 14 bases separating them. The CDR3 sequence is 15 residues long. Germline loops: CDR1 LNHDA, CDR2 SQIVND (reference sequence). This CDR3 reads CASSIGGPGPYEQYF. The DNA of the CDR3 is TGTGCCAGTAGTATAGGCGGCCCTGGGCCATACGAGCAGTACTTC.

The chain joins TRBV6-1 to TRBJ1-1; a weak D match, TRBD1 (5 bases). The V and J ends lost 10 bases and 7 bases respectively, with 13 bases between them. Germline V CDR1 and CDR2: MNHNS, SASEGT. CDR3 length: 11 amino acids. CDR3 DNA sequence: TGTGCCAACCGGGTGGGGGGTGAAGCTTTCTTT. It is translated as CANRVGGEAFF.

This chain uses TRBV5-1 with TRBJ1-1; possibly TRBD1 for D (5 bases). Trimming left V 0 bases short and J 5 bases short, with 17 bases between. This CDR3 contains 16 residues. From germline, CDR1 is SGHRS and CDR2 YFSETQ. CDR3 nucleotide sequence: TGCGCCAGCAGCTTGGGGGTGACGGATGGGGGAACTGAAGCTTTCTTT. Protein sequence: CASSLGVTDGGTEAFF. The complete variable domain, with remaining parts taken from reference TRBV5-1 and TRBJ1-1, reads KAGVTQTPRYLIKTRGQQVTLSCSPISGHRSVSWYQQTPGQGLQFLFEYFSETQRNKGNFPGRFSGRQFSNSRSEMNVSTLELGDSALYLCASSLGVTDGGTEAFFGQGTRLTVV.